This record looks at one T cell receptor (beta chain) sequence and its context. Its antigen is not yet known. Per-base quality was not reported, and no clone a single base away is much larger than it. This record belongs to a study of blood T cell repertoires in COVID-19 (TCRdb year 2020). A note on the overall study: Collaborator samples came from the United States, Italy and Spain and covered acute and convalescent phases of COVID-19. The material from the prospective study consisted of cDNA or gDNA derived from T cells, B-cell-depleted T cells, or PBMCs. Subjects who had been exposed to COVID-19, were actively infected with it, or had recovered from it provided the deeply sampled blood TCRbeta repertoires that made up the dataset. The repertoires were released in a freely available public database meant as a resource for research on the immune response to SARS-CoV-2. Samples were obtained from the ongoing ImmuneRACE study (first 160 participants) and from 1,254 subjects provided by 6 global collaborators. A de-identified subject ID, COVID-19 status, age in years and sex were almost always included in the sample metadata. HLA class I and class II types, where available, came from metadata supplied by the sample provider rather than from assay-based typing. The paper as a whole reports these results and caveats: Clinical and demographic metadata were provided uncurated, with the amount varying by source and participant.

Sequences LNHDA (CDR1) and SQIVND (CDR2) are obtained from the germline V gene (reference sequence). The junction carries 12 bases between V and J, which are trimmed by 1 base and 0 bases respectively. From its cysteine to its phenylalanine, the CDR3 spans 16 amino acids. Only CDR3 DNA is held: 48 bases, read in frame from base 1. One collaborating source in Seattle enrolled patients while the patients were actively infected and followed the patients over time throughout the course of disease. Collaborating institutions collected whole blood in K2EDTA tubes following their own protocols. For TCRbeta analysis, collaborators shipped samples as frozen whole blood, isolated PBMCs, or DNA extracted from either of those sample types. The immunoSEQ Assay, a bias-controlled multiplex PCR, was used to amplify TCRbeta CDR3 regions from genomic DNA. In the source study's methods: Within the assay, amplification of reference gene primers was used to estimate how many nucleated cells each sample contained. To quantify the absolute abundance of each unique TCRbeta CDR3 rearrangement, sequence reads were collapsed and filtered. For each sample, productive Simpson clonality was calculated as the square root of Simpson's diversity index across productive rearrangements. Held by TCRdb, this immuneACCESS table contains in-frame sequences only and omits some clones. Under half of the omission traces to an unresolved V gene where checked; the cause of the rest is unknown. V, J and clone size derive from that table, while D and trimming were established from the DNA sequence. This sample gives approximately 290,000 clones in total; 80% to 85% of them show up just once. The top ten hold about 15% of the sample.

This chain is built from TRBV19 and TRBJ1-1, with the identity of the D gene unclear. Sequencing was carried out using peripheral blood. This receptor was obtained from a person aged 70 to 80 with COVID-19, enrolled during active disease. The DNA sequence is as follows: TGTGCCAGTAGTATAGCCCAGGCGACAATGAACACTGAAGCTTTCTTT. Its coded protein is CASSIAQATMNTEAFF.